Below, 5 T cell receptor beta chains from the same sample are listed, as sequenced in a study of T cells in narcolepsy. Produced via immunoSEQ multiplex PCR; TCRdb's table is partial and in-frame only. The table lists under 35,000 clones, roughly 87% of them singletons. Specimen: memory (CD45RA-) CD4+ T cells from blood. These receptors were obtained from a human donor in good health.

The V and J genes are TRBV6-5 and TRBJ1-1, with 9 positions matching TRBD1. V shed 7 bases, J shed 3 bases, and the junction held 6 bases outside the gene matches. CDR3 length equals 14 residues. Germline CDR1 reads MNHEY; CDR2 reads SVGAGI. CDR3 sequence reads: CASTAGQGYTEAFF. The CDR3 DNA is TGTGCCAGCACCGCGGGACAGGGCTACACTGAAGCTTTCTTT.

A remark on this clone: This sample includes further DNA sequences coding for the same CDR3. The chain recombines TRBV19 with TRBJ1-4, with TRBD1 as a possible D gene (5 bases). CDR3 size: 16 residues. V lost 5 bases, J lost 0 bases, and 13 bases lay in between. Germline lookup yields CDR1 LNHDA and CDR2 SQIVND (reference sequence). The CDR3 bases are TGTGCCAGTAGTCACGCTGGGGGAGCAACTAATGAAAAACTGTTTTTT. Protein product: CASSHAGGATNEKLFF.

This sequence joins TRBV7-2 and TRBJ1-6; 11 bases are shared with TRBD1. Unmatched junction bases numbered 12, after V lost 2 bases and J lost 9 bases. The CDR3 runs to 18 residues. Germline CDR1 and CDR2: SGHTA and FQGNSA. CDR3 amino acids: CASSLFGRRGTGGSPLHF. Here the CDR3 DNA reads TGTGCCAGCAGCTTATTCGGGAGAAGGGGGACAGGGGGTTCACCCCTCCACTTT.

This clone was observed a single time. J is TRBJ2-3 and V is TRBV9; 8 nucleotides align to TRBD1. The CDR3 totals 14 residues. The germline gives CDR1 SGDLS, CDR2 YYNGEE. Unmatched junction bases numbered 7, after V lost 4 bases and J lost 6 bases. CDR3 in amino acids: CASSIRTGRDTQYF. The CDR3 DNA is TGTGCCAGCAGCATTCGGACAGGGAGGGATACGCAGTATTTT.

This clone showed up just once. The V and J genes are TRBV5-1 and TRBJ1-5; 8 bases agree with TRBD1. Germline CDR1 SGHRS, CDR2 YFSETQ. This CDR3 comprises 15 residues. Trimming took 3 bases from V and 0 from J; bases not matched to a gene: 2. Written as DNA, the CDR3 is TGCGCCAGCAGCTCGACAGGGGCTAGCAATCAGCCCCAGCATTTT. This codes for CASSSTGASNQPQHF.